The 14 T cell receptor beta chains below all came from one sample that was sequenced in a study of T-cell reconstitution after alpha-beta-depleted transplantation in children. Using unique molecular identifiers, the investigators prepared the TCRbeta library. Using its own MiXCR run on the PCR reads, TCRdb lists one record per CDR3 protein. The sample consists of a few hundred thousand distinct CDR3 sequences, more than 20% of them appearing once. The sequences come from PBMCs, collected before TCRalphabeta/CD19-depleted stem cell transplant. The origin of the receptors is a girl aged 2-10 years with Fanconi anemia, due to receive a stem cell transplant.

This clonotype was detected many times. In DNA, the CDR3 is TGTGCCAGCTCATCTCAGGGGCGGACTGAAGCTTTCTTT. Translated: CASSSQGRTEAFF. The chain couples TRBV18 to TRBJ1-1; D is perhaps TRBD1 (6 bases). The CDR3 has 13 amino acids. V lost 5 bases to trimming and J lost 5 bases, with 12 bases between them. Germline-derived CDR1 and CDR2 are KGHSH and LQKENI.

The chain links TRBV20-1 to TRBJ1-1; 8 bases map to TRBD1. The length of the CDR3 is 15 residues. In germline, CDR1 is DFQATT, CDR2 SNEGSKA (reference sequence). V gave up 5 bases and J gave up 4 bases; unmatched junction bases: 12. DNA for the CDR3: TGCAGTGCTCCGCGGACAGGGTGGAGGAGCACTGAAGCTTTCTTT. This sequence encodes CSAPRTGWRSTEAFF.

This clonotype has ten or more counts. The V call is TRBV29-1, the J call TRBJ2-7; tentative D call: TRBD1 (6 bases). The CDR3 totals 13 residues. Trimming removed 1 base at V and 2 bases at J, with 9 bases between. Germline V CDR1 and CDR2: SQVTM, ANQGSEA. CDR3 coding DNA: TGCAGCGTTGAAGTACAGGGACCCTACGAGCAGTACTTC. It codes for CSVEVQGPYEQYF.

This clonotype has at least ten counts. The chain couples TRBV10-3 to TRBJ2-2; 12 bases fit TRBD2. This CDR3 contains 19 residues. Germline V lookup: CDR1 ENHRY, CDR2 SYGVKD. V gave up 6 bases and J gave up 0 bases; unmatched junction bases: 11. The CDR3 DNA reads TGTGCCATCAGAGCGGCTCTAGCGGGAGGGCCGACGAACACCGGGGAGCTGTTTTTT. Encoded protein: CAIRAALAGGPTNTGELFF.

This clonotype was observed at least ten times. The chain combines TRBV7-8 with TRBJ2-1; 7 positions match TRBD2. Trimming at V came to 3 bases and at J to 7 bases, leaving 3 bases not matched to a gene. The length of the CDR3 is 13 residues. Looked up from germline, CDR1 is SGHVS and CDR2 is FQNEAQ. CDR3 protein: CASSLGLLNEQFF. The CDR3 bases are TGTGCCAGCAGCTTGGGACTACTGAATGAGCAGTTCTTC.

V gene TRBV5-4 combines with J gene TRBJ2-7; tentative D call: TRBD2 (6 bases). Germline loops: CDR1 SGHNT, CDR2 YYREEE (reference sequence). V was pared by 6 bases and J by 7 bases, with 17 bases between. This CDR3 is 13 amino acids long. The CDR3 DNA sequence: TGTGCCAGCACCCGGGGGTCGGGCTATGAGCAGTACTTC. Translation gives CASTRGSGYEQYF.

The chain joins TRBV20-1 to TRBJ2-5; 8 bases match TRBD2. Germline-derived CDR1 and CDR2 are DFQATT and SNEGSKA (reference sequence). This CDR3 is built from 16 residues. With 3 bases clipped from V and 0 bases from J, the junction kept 9 bases outside the gene matches. This chain's CDR3 is CSASDAGGRYQETQYF. In nucleotides, the CDR3 is TGCAGTGCTAGTGATGCGGGGGGAAGATACCAAGAGACCCAGTACTTC.

This clonotype was counted many times. CDR3 in DNA: TGTGCCAGCAGGGACAGGGGGGCAAACATTCAGTACTTC. It specifies CASRDRGANIQYF. This chain connects TRBV12-3 or TRBV12-4 to TRBJ2-4, with TRBD1 matching over 10 bases. The CDR3 runs to 13 residues. With V trimmed by 6 bases and J by 6 bases, 2 bases remained unmatched.

This clonotype was recorded a few times. This chain joins TRBV20-1 and TRBJ2-7, with 10 bases matching TRBD2. CDR1 and CDR2 from the germline V gene are DFQATT and SNEGSKA (reference sequence). With V trimmed by 6 bases and J by 4 bases, 9 bases remained unmatched. The CDR3 loop spans 14 amino acids. The chain's CDR3 is CSAETLAGDYEQYF. For the CDR3, the DNA is TGCAGTGCAGAAACTCTAGCGGGGGATTACGAGCAGTACTTC.

The chain links TRBV28 to TRBJ2-3; 7 bases agree with TRBD1. Per the germline V gene, CDR1 is MDHEN and CDR2 is SYDVKM. V was clipped by 4 bases and J by 2 bases; unmatched bases: 6. CDR3 length: 15 residues. The CDR3: CASSYSGQFTDTQYF. Here the CDR3 DNA reads TGTGCCAGCAGTTATTCGGGACAGTTCACAGATACGCAGTATTTT.

This clonotype was picked up many times. The V call is TRBV2, the J call TRBJ2-7; 11 bases align to TRBD2. J gave up 4 bases and V 7 bases, and 6 bases lay outside the gene matches. CDR1 is SNHLY, CDR2 FYNNEI, per germline. The CDR3 sequence is 14 residues long. CDR3 loop: CASKPGLAVYEQYF. The CDR3 DNA sequence: TGTGCCAGCAAGCCGGGACTAGCGGTATACGAGCAGTACTTC.

The table lists this clonotype with many counts. The chain links TRBV29-1 to TRBJ2-3, with D possibly matching TRBD2 (5 bases). Germline CDR1 and CDR2: SQVTM and ANQGSEA. The CDR3 spans 13 residues. Deletions cut 5 bases from V and 2 bases from J, with 11 bases between. CDR3 coding DNA: TGCAGCGTTTCCGGGATCCACACAGATACGCAGTATTTT. Its protein product is CSVSGIHTDTQYF.

The chain has TRBV11-3 and TRBJ2-4, with 7 bases identical to TRBD2. Germline CDR1 SGHNT, CDR2 YENEEA. The J segment lost 5 bases and the V segment lost 7 bases, leaving 14 bases of the junction unmatched. The CDR3 has 16 residues. CDR3 in DNA: TGTGCCAGCAACCCCTACGCGGGGGAAAAAGAAAACATTCAGTACTTC. Translation: CASNPYAGEKENIQYF.

At least ten counts were recorded for this clonotype. This sequence joins TRBV29-1 and TRBJ2-1; 9 positions match TRBD1. CDR3 size: 16 residues. J lost 3 bases, V lost 7 bases, and 13 bases had no gene match. Germline V lookup: CDR1 SQVTM, CDR2 ANQGSEA. DNA for the CDR3: TGCAGCGCACTGGACAGGGGACGCCAAATCTACAATGAGCAGTTCTTC. Residues: CSALDRGRQIYNEQFF.